Reported below is one T cell receptor beta chain. Assay: immunoSEQ multiplex PCR; the TCRdb copy retains only in-frame clones and omits some. The table has 190,000 or so clones, approximately 88% seen once; the top ten hold roughly 3.7%. This sample was included in a study of blood T cell repertoires in COVID-19. Study details: Italy, Spain and the United States were the sources of the convalescent and acute COVID-19 samples. The cDNA or gDNA used as material had been derived from T cells, B-cell-depleted T cells, or PBMCs.

The receptor was derived from a woman under 40 with acute or convalescent COVID-19. The sequencing sample was made of peripheral blood.

The CDR3 loop is CASSLSGTGYSEQYF. CDR3 nucleotide sequence: TGTGCCAGCAGTTTATCGGGTACAGGATATAGCGAGCAGTACTTC. The chain recombines TRBV27 with TRBJ2-7; possibly TRBD1 for D (5 bases). Germline V gene lookup returns CDR1 MNHEY and CDR2 SMNVEV (reference sequence). V dropped 0 bases and J dropped 6 bases, with 15 bases sitting between them. The CDR3 has 15 amino acids.